These 22 T cell receptor beta chains came from one sample sequenced in a study of shared clonotypes between healthy human individuals. Measured with immunoSEQ multiplex PCR; TCRdb has only the in-frame clones, and not every one. The sample shows about 600,000 clones, around 78% of them seen only once. Sequencing input: PBMCs. The receptors were sampled from a woman aged 40-49 years in good health. Some clones in this sample may be carry-over from other donors' samples.

This clone appeared a few times. The gene calls are TRBV7-7 and TRBJ2-5; 7 bases line up with TRBD2. Germline CDR1 SSHAT, CDR2 FNYEAQ (reference sequence). The CDR3 contains 13 residues. CDR3 region: CASAAWSGREQYF. In DNA form, the CDR3 reads TGTGCTAGCGCAGCTTGGTCAGGGAGGGAGCAGTACTTC.

This chain connects TRBV9 to TRBJ2-1, with 7 bases aligning to TRBD1. Germline CDR1 and CDR2: SGDLS and YYNGEE. The ends lost 2 bases at V and 5 bases at J; junction bases unmatched: 4. CDR3 size: 14 residues. The CDR3 bases are TGTGCCAGCAGCGTGGGGGACAGAAACAATGAGCAGTTCTTC. Translated, it gives CASSVGDRNNEQFF. Using reference TRBV9 and TRBJ2-1 for the parts outside the CDR3, the full variable domain is DSGVTQTPKHLITATGQRVTLRCSPRSGDLSVYWYQQSLDQGLQFLIQYYNGEERAKGNILERFSAQQFPDLHSELNLSSLELGDSALYFCASSVGDRNNEQFFGPGTRLTVL.

The table lists this clone with many counts. The V call is TRBV7-9, the J call TRBJ2-2, with D possibly being TRBD2 (5 bases). CDR1 SEHNR and CDR2 FQNEAQ come from the germline V gene (reference sequence). The CDR3 runs 14 residues. The germline V and J ends were trimmed by 4 bases and 2 bases, with 8 bases remaining between them. The CDR3 DNA is TGTGCCAGCAGCTGGACGGGAAACACCGGGGAGCTGTTTTTT. Its translation: CASSWTGNTGELFF.

With respect to this clone: Compared with germline, one end of the junction differs, possibly owing to a read error. The V gene is TRBV29-1, the J gene TRBJ2-1; D gene unclear. Looked up from germline, CDR1 is SQVTM and CDR2 is ANQGSEA. The CDR3 runs 12 residues. CDR3 in amino acids: CRIESSYNEQFF. For the CDR3, the DNA is TGTCGGATCGAGAGCTCCTACAATGAGCAGTTCTTC.

V and J are TRBV28 and TRBJ1-1, with 9 nucleotides matching TRBD1. Germline values: CDR1 MDHEN, CDR2 SYDVKM. Trimming took 6 bases from V and 5 from J; bases not matched to a gene: 10. This CDR3 is 15 amino acids long. Written as DNA, the CDR3 is TGTGCCAGCAGCCTAACGACAGGGGGTGGGACTGAAGCTTTCTTT. Residues: CASSLTTGGGTEAFF.

The gene calls are TRBV11-2 and TRBJ2-2, with D unclear. CDR1 is SGHAT and CDR2 is FQNNGV in the germline V gene. Trimming took 1 base from V and 9 from J, leaving 9 bases between them. The CDR3 spans 13 residues. The DNA for the CDR3 is TGTGCCAGCAGCTTAGGGTTTGTCTGGGAGCTGTTTTTT. Protein sequence: CASSLGFVWELFF.

The chain employs TRBV1 and TRBJ2-6; the table's D gene call, TRBD2, was not cross checked with the DNA. TRBV1 is reported as a pseudogene. CDR3 length equals 17 residues. The DNA of the CDR3 is TGCACCAGCAGACGGGGAGCGGGGAGCTCTGGGGCCAACGTCCTGACTTTC. Translated, it gives CTSRRGAGSSGANVLTF.

The chain joins TRBV10-2 to TRBJ2-5; 7 nucleotides align to TRBD2. The CDR3 totals 14 residues. V shed 5 bases and J 4 bases; nucleotides not matched to a gene: 7. Germline V lookup: CDR1 WSHSY, CDR2 SAAADI. The CDR3 loop reads CASSSNSGLETQYF. The CDR3 nucleotides read TGCGCCAGCAGTTCTAATAGCGGGCTAGAGACCCAGTACTTC.

This chain joins TRBV11-2 and TRBJ2-5; D unclear. This CDR3 has 14 residues. Trimming removed 5 bases from V and 4 bases from J, with 14 bases in between. The V gene's germline CDR1 is SGHAT and CDR2 FQNNGV. CDR3 DNA: TGTGCCAGCAGCCAAGCAGGATTAGGAGAGACCCAGTACTTC. This encodes CASSQAGLGETQYF.

Only one count was recorded for this clone. The rearrangement joins TRBV12-2 to TRBJ1-2; the D segment call TRBD1 is taken from the table without a DNA check. TRBV12-2 is a listed pseudogene. CDR3 length: 21 residues. CDR3: CASRSDEVKRGTGYFAPGYTF. In DNA form, the CDR3 reads TGTGCAAGTCGCTCAGATGAAGTCAAAAGGGGGACAGGCTATTTTGCGCCTGGCTACACCTTC.

This chain connects TRBV28 to TRBJ1-2, with a weak D call TRBD1 (6 bases). CDR3 length: 14 residues. Trimming stripped 7 bases from V and 4 bases from J, with 16 bases between. CDR1 is MDHEN, CDR2 SYDVKM, per germline. CDR3 DNA: TGTGCCAGCATCAAGAGGGGGGCTCGCTATGGCTACACCTTC. Translating it yields CASIKRGARYGYTF.

The CDR3 nucleotides are TGTGCCAGCAGTCAACCGGGACAGGGGGCGGGGGAGCAGTACTTC. Protein: CASSQPGQGAGEQYF. V is TRBV6-6 and J is TRBJ2-7; the match to TRBD1 covers 12 bases. The CDR3 is 15 residues long. After removal of 5 bases from V and 7 bases from J, the junction contained 9 bases not matched to a gene. Germline-derived CDR1 and CDR2 are MNHNY and SVGAGI (reference sequence).

The rearrangement joins TRBV29-1 to TRBJ2-7; TRBD2 might be the D (6 bases). The germline gives CDR1 SQVTM, CDR2 ANQGSEA. The CDR3 is made up of 13 amino acids. Trimming cost V 1 base and J 6 bases, with 13 bases left between them. The CDR3 loop reads CSVEGGLISEQYF. CDR3 DNA: TGCAGCGTTGAAGGGGGACTTATCAGCGAGCAGTACTTC.

The V and J genes are TRBV6-5 and TRBJ1-2, with TRBD1 as a possible D gene (5 bases). The CDR3 is 14 residues long. Deletions cut 5 bases from V and 12 bases from J, with 22 bases between. Germline loops: CDR1 MNHEY, CDR2 SVGAGI. CDR3 sequence (DNA): TGTGCCAGCAGTACTTCCGGGACTCAACGAGGAAACACCTTC. As protein: CASSTSGTQRGNTF.

The chain has TRBV19 and TRBJ2-2; D uncertain. There are 13 residues in the CDR3. Trimming cost V 2 bases and J 0 bases, with 1 base left between them. Germline CDR1 is LNHDA and CDR2 is SQIVND (reference sequence). CDR3 DNA: TGTGCCAGTAGTATAACGAACACCGGGGAGCTGTTTTTT. This gives the protein CASSITNTGELFF. Full variable domain (remainder filled in from reference TRBV19 and TRBJ2-2): DGGITQSPKYLFRKEGQNVTLSCEQNLNHDAMYWYRQDPGQGLRLIYYSQIVNDFQKGDIAEGYSVSREKKESFPLTVTSAQKNPTAFYLCASSITNTGELFFGEGSRLTVL.

The sample holds a few counts of this clone. This rearrangement joins TRBV6-1 to TRBJ2-1, with 8 bases that match TRBD1. CDR1 is MNHNS, CDR2 SASEGT, per germline. V shed 6 bases, J shed 9 bases, and the junction held 4 bases outside the gene matches. This CDR3 has 12 residues. CDR3 loop: CASSQQGGEQFF. In DNA, the CDR3 is TGTGCCAGCAGCCAACAGGGGGGTGAGCAGTTCTTC.

This clone was counted a single time. The V and J genes are TRBV5-6 and TRBJ2-3; 9 nucleotides align to TRBD2. The trim removed 1 base at V and 0 bases at J, leaving 9 bases unmatched. This CDR3 region has 18 residues. Germline lookup yields CDR1 SGHDT and CDR2 YYEEEE. The CDR3 DNA reads TGTGCCAGCAGCTTGACAACCACGACTAGCGGAAGCACAGATACGCAGTATTTT. Protein: CASSLTTTTSGSTDTQYF.

CDR3 residues: CAISGTSGRNEQFF. CDR3 nucleotide sequence: TGTGCCATCAGTGGTACTAGCGGGAGGAATGAGCAGTTCTTC. This chain uses TRBV10-3 with TRBJ2-1; 12 bases agree with TRBD2. The J segment lost 7 bases and the V segment lost 4 bases, leaving 2 bases of the junction unmatched. CDR3 length equals 14 residues. The V gene's germline CDR1 is ENHRY and CDR2 SYGVKD.

The genes are TRBV11-2 and TRBJ2-7; D might be TRBD1 (6 bases). This CDR3 has 17 amino acids. The ends were cut back, 5 bases at V and 0 bases at J, with 20 bases in the middle. CDR1 is SGHAT and CDR2 is FQNNGV in the germline V gene. The DNA for the CDR3 is TGTGCCAGCAGCGGCGGGTTGGCAGGGGTTTACTCCTACGAGCAGTACTTC. Its protein is CASSGGLAGVYSYEQYF.

The CDR3 here is CASSRGGGIAETQYF. The CDR3 coding sequence is TGTGCCAGCAGCCGTGGGGGCGGGATTGCGGAGACCCAGTACTTC. The J gene is TRBJ2-5, the V gene TRBV11-3; D might be TRBD1 or TRBD2, each matching 6 bases. Germline CDR1 is SGHNT and CDR2 is YENEEA. The length of the CDR3 is 15 residues. Trimming stripped 5 bases from V and 5 bases from J, with 18 bases between. Drawing the rest from reference TRBV11-3 and TRBJ2-5, the complete variable domain is EAGVVQSPRYKIIEKKQPVAFWCNPISGHNTLYWYLQNLGQGPELLIRYENEEAVDDSQLPKDRFSAERLKGVDSTLKIQPAELGDSAVYLCASSRGGGIAETQYFGPGTRLLVL.

The V call is TRBV4-2, the J call TRBJ2-7; the D gene is possibly TRBD1 (6 bases). Trimming shortened V by 1 base and J by 1 base, and 17 bases separated the two germline ends. CDR1 LGHNA and CDR2 YNFKEQ come from the germline V gene. The CDR3 consists of 17 residues. CDR3 residues: CASSQALRDTPSYEQYF. CDR3 bases: TGTGCCAGCAGCCAAGCTCTCCGGGACACCCCTTCCTACGAGCAGTACTTC.

The J gene is TRBJ2-5, the V gene TRBV5-4; no firm D call. Germline CDR1 SGHNT, CDR2 YYREEE (reference sequence). V was trimmed by 1 base and J by 5 bases, leaving 12 bases between them. This CDR3 spans 14 amino acids. CDR3 loop: CASSLSLLKETQYF. CDR3 bases: TGTGCCAGCAGCTTGTCTTTATTAAAGGAGACCCAGTACTTC.